These T cell receptor beta chains were read from a single sample in a study of T cell repertoires in cytomegalovirus infection. TCRdb passed the reads through MiXCR, listing each CDR3 protein once. The sample lists under 200,000 distinct CDR3 sequences; 8% to 10% were seen once. The sample consisted of PBMCs. These TCRs come from a human donor in good health (CMV status not recorded). Some clones in this sample may be carry-over from other donors' samples. The CDR3 runs from the conserved cysteine through the conserved F or W. D genes are given only for firm matches. Not every row has a clone size; where given, it reads once, few, many or a size class.

CDR3	DNA	size	D	J	V
CASSLLLRLNQPQHF	TGTGCCAGCAGTTTATTGCTCAGGCTTAATCAGCCCCAGCATTTT	many	NA	TRBJ1-5	TRBV28
CASSLNLRGGYTF	TGTGCCAGCAGCTTAAATTTGAGGGGAGGCTACACCTTC	many	NA	TRBJ1-2	TRBV7-2
CASSSMHGPVYGYTF	TGTGCCAGCAGCTCGATGCACGGTCCTGTCTATGGCTACACCTTC	many	NA	TRBJ1-2	TRBV7-3
CSANHRGDTEAFF	TGCAGTGCCAATCACAGAGGGGACACTGAAGCTTTCTTT	few	NA	TRBJ1-1	TRBV20-1
CASSLLATLDQPQHF	TGTGCCAGCAGCTTATTAGCCACACTAGATCAGCCCCAGCATTTT	many	NA	TRBJ1-5	TRBV7-2
CASSPWKNRVGQPQHF	TGTGCCAGCAGCCCCTGGAAAAACAGGGTAGGGCAGCCCCAGCATTTT	few	NA	TRBJ1-5	TRBV6-2/TRBV6-3
CASRQRAGPAENIQYF	TGTGCCAGCAGGCAGCGGGCGGGACCCGCTGAAAACATTCAGTACTTC	few	NA	TRBJ2-4	TRBV6-1
CASSLGGNTEAFF	TGTGCCAGCAGCTTAGGGGGGAACACTGAAGCTTTCTTT	many	NA	TRBJ1-1	TRBV12-3/TRBV12-4
CASRSGVAGSDTQYF	TGTGCCAGCAGATCGGGGGTAGCGGGGTCAGATACGCAGTATTTT	few	TRBD2	TRBJ2-3	TRBV28
CASSPMDRNTEAFF	TGTGCCAGCAGCCCGATGGACAGGAACACTGAAGCTTTCTTT	many	NA	TRBJ1-1	TRBV7-2
CASSMGLSNEQFF	TGTGCCAGTAGTATGGGCCTTTCCAATGAGCAGTTCTTC	NA	NA	TRBJ2-1	TRBV19
CASTPGQPNEKLFF	TGTGCCAGCACCCCTGGACAGCCTAATGAAAAACTGTTTTTT	many	NA	TRBJ1-4	TRBV12-3/TRBV12-4
CASSSIAGIYEQYF	TGTGCCAGCAGCTCGATAGCGGGAATCTACGAGCAGTACTTC	many	TRBD2	TRBJ2-7	TRBV7-2
CASSFFQLAGANTGELFF	TGTGCCAGCAGCTTTTTCCAACTAGCGGGGGCGAACACCGGGGAGCTGTTTTTT	many	TRBD2	TRBJ2-2	TRBV7-2
CASTLTSGRPGGNEQFF	TGTGCCAGCACTTTAACTAGCGGGAGACCGGGGGGAAATGAGCAGTTCTTC	NA	TRBD2	TRBJ2-1	TRBV25-1
CASSVGTSVNTGELFF	TGTGCCAGCAGCGTAGGGACTAGCGTAAACACCGGGGAGCTGTTTTTT	few	TRBD2	TRBJ2-2	TRBV9
CASSLPPQPQHF	TGTGCCAGCAGCCTACCCCCGCAGCCCCAGCATTTT	many	NA	TRBJ1-5	TRBV7-2
CSVETPGLALTDTQYF	TGCAGCGTTGAAACCCCGGGACTAGCGCTGACAGATACGCAGTATTTT	few	TRBD2	TRBJ2-3	TRBV29-1
CASSQVGLAGAHEQFF	TGCGCCAGCAGCCAAGTCGGGCTAGCGGGAGCCCATGAGCAGTTCTTC	NA	TRBD2	TRBJ2-1	TRBV4-1
CASSLRGGPTGELFF	TGTGCCAGCAGCCTAAGGGGAGGGCCCACCGGGGAGCTGTTTTTT	few	TRBD2	TRBJ2-2	TRBV5-6
CASSPYSSSYEQYF	TGTGCCAGCAGTCCTTACAGCAGCTCCTACGAGCAGTACTTC	few	NA	TRBJ2-7	TRBV28
CASSLVSSPGYSPLHF	TGTGCCAGCAGCTTAGTTTCCTCCCCCGGGTATTCACCCCTCCACTTT	many	NA	TRBJ1-6	TRBV7-9
CASSTRDRVTLNTEAFF	TGTGCCAGCAGTACCCGGGACAGGGTGACGTTGAACACTGAAGCTTTCTTT	few	TRBD1	TRBJ1-1	TRBV12-3/TRBV12-4